This TCR beta chain is from a study of CD8+CD57+ T cells in acquired aplastic anemia. All sequencing subjects had displayed CD8+CD57+ cell expansion on flow cytometry. Severe acquired aplastic anemia was present in every patient. Patients had undergone no therapy by the time their blood was sampled. Study results and limitations: Statistical testing detected no significant gap in CD8+ Simpson's diversity between patients and controls. Both patients and controls carried the same twenty-nine CD8+ CDR3 sequences.

This clonotype was seen a single time. Its antigen is unknown. The template for TCR beta VDJ and CDR3 sequence profiling was genomic DNA. A single record per CDR3 protein comes from TCRdb applying MiXCR to the reads. The sample shows roughly 500,000 distinct CDR3 sequences, roughly a third of them seen only once. This receptor was identified in a human donor with aplastic anemia. Source material: sorted CD4+, CD8+, or CD8+CD57+ T cells (not recorded which) from PBMCs.

DNA of the CDR3: TGTGCCACCAGCAGCTTAGGCAGGGATGATTCACCCCTCCACTTT. It specifies CATSSLGRDDSPLHF. This sequence joins TRBV15 and TRBJ1-6; D possibly corresponds to TRBD1 (5 bases). CDR1 and CDR2 from the germline V gene are LNHNV and YYDKDF (reference sequence). V shed 3 bases and J shed 8 bases, with 14 bases lying between them. The CDR3 is made up of 15 amino acids.